This T cell receptor (beta chain) appears in the sequencing data of a study of T cells in Graves' hyperthyroidism and ophthalmopathy. Findings of the study overall: Peripheral blood also featured most of the thyroid clonotypes expanded above 0.001.

Researchers amplified the TCR beta CDR3 regions from RNA transcripts. First-round RT-PCR with HTBI primers amplified the TCR CDR3 region. TCRdb itself ran the multiplex PCR reads through MiXCR, one entry per CDR3 protein. The sample yields roughly 800,000 distinct CDR3 sequences, about two fifths seen once. Many counts were recorded for this clonotype. Its antigen is not identified. This TCR derives from a man between 18 and 35 years old with Graves' hyperthyroidism. Source material: blood.

Here the CDR3 reads CATSEGSNQPQHF. The CDR3 region has the DNA TGTGCCACCAGTGAAGGGAGCAATCAGCCCCAGCATTTT. V usage is TRBV24-1 and J usage is TRBJ1-5; D ambiguous. Germline CDR1 reads KGHDR; CDR2 reads SFDVKD. Between the trimmed V and J ends, which lost 4 bases and 1 base, there was a span of 4 bases. This CDR3 comprises 13 residues.